These 13 T cell receptor beta chains originate from one sample sequenced in a study of blood T cell repertoires in COVID-19. Some clones are missing from TCRdb's copy, which holds only in-frame ones; the method was immunoSEQ multiplex PCR. The sample lists more than 150,000 clones, around 94% seen once, with 0.6% to 0.9% in the top ten. The sample consisted of peripheral blood. Every receptor here comes from a man aged 25-40 years with COVID-19, enrolled during active disease.

As DNA, the CDR3 is TGTGCCAGCAGCCGGCGGGGGCAGCCCTACGAGCAGTACTTC. Translating gives CASSRRGQPYEQYF. V is TRBV11-3 and J is TRBJ2-7; the D gene is possibly TRBD2 (7 bases). The CDR3 spans 14 residues. Germline V CDR1 and CDR2: SGHNT, YENEEA. V shed 5 bases and J shed 2 bases, with 13 bases lying between them.

The chain carries TRBV5-1 and TRBJ2-7, with 8 bases aligning to TRBD1. V lost 0 bases to trimming and J lost 1 base; unmatched junction nucleotides: 3. The CDR3 is 15 amino acids. Germline V CDR1 and CDR2: SGHRS, YFSETQ. CDR3 residues: CASSLGRGLSYEQYF. The CDR3 DNA reads TGCGCCAGCAGCTTGGGCAGGGGGCTTTCCTACGAGCAGTACTTC.

The V gene is TRBV7-9, the J gene TRBJ1-2; perhaps TRBD1 as D (6 bases). The germline CDR1 and CDR2 sequences are SEHNR and FQNEAQ (reference sequence). This CDR3 is 13 amino acids long. The V gene lost 7 bases and the J gene lost 7 bases, with 16 bases spanning the gap. This CDR3 reads CASIRGGEGGYTF. CDR3 sequence (DNA): TGTGCCAGCATCCGAGGGGGGGAAGGTGGCTACACCTTC.

The V and J genes are TRBV30 and TRBJ2-2, with TRBD2 as a possible D gene (6 bases). From germline, CDR1 is GTSNPN and CDR2 SVGIG (reference sequence). V dropped 5 bases and J dropped 2 bases, with 18 bases sitting between them. This CDR3 region has 16 residues. CDR3 nucleotide sequence: TGTGCCTGGGACCCCCGACTAGTCAAAAACACCGGGGAGCTGTTTTTT. Residues: CAWDPRLVKNTGELFF.

The V gene is TRBV24-1, the J gene TRBJ2-5; 7 bases agree with TRBD2. This CDR3 contains 14 residues. The germline V gene has CDR1 KGHDR and CDR2 SFDVKD. Germline trimming cut 6 bases from V and 4 bases from J; bases unmatched to any gene: 7. The CDR3 DNA sequence: TGTGCCACCAGTTCAAGCGGGGAGGTAGAGACCCAGTACTTC. This encodes CATSSSGEVETQYF.

V is TRBV11-2 and J is TRBJ2-7, with 7 bases fitting TRBD1. Per germline, CDR1 SGHAT and CDR2 FQNNGV. The V segment lost 7 bases and the J segment 2 bases; nucleotides outside the gene matches: 5. The length of the CDR3 is 13 residues. The DNA for the CDR3 is TGTGCCAGCATGACAGGGAACACCTACGAGCAGTACTTC. Amino acid sequence: CASMTGNTYEQYF.

This clone was seen only once. The rearrangement uses TRBV30 and TRBJ2-5; a possible D gene is TRBD1 (6 bases). The V and J ends lost 5 bases and 5 bases respectively, with 12 bases between them. The CDR3 loop spans 12 amino acids. The V gene's germline CDR1 is GTSNPN and CDR2 SVGIG (reference sequence). The CDR3: CAWATGAETQYF. The CDR3 bases are TGTGCCTGGGCGACAGGAGCGGAGACCCAGTACTTC.

This clone is a singleton in its sample. V gene TRBV19 combines with J gene TRBJ2-1; weak D call: TRBD1 (6 bases). Per the germline V gene, CDR1 is LNHDA and CDR2 is SQIVND (reference sequence). The CDR3 sequence is 16 residues long. V was shortened by 5 bases and J by 0 bases, with 14 bases between the two germline ends. CDR3 sequence: CASSPGQLSSYNEQFF. For the CDR3, the DNA is TGTGCCAGTAGTCCCGGACAGTTAAGCTCCTACAATGAGCAGTTCTTC.

This chain connects TRBV9 to TRBJ1-4, with D possibly TRBD1 on 5 matching bases. The germline CDR1 and CDR2 sequences are SGDLS and YYNGEE. V was shortened by 3 bases and J by 6 bases, with 12 bases between the two germline ends. The CDR3 has 14 amino acids. CDR3 amino acids: CASSATGGYEKLFF. CDR3 in DNA: TGTGCCAGCAGCGCGACCGGGGGGTATGAAAAACTGTTTTTT.

V gene TRBV9 combines with J gene TRBJ2-5, with 7 positions matching TRBD2. Germline V gene data show CDR1 as SGDLS and CDR2 as YYNGEE. V dropped 3 bases and J dropped 1; count of bases not matched to a gene: 9. There are 16 residues in the CDR3. Here the CDR3 reads CASSAIRGRGQETQYF. DNA of the CDR3: TGTGCCAGCAGCGCCATCCGGGGGAGGGGCCAAGAGACCCAGTACTTC.

This chain links TRBV2 with TRBJ2-5; weak D call: TRBD1 (5 bases). The CDR3 sequence is 13 residues long. Trimming took 8 bases from V and 3 from J, leaving 13 bases between them. From germline, CDR1 is SNHLY and CDR2 FYNNEI. CDR3 loop: CASSQIREETQYF. The CDR3 DNA reads as TGTGCCAGCTCCCAAATCAGGGAAGAGACCCAGTACTTC.

The V call is TRBV25-1, the J call TRBJ1-2, with D unresolved. The length of the CDR3 is 11 residues. The germline CDR1 and CDR2 sequences are MGHDK and SYGVNS. Trimming pared 8 bases from V and 7 bases from J, leaving 11 bases between. The CDR3 sequence is CASGAAFGYTF. CDR3 in DNA: TGTGCCAGCGGTGCCGCGTTTGGCTACACCTTC.

The chain has TRBV6-8 and TRBJ1-5; TRBD1 agrees at 7 bases. CDR1 is MNHGY, CDR2 SAAAGT, per germline. This CDR3 is 14 amino acids long. Trimming removed 6 bases from V and 4 bases from J; junction bases left unmatched: 6. The CDR3 nucleotides are TGTGCCAGCAGAGCCGGGACAGTTAATCAGCCCCAGCATTTT. This encodes CASRAGTVNQPQHF.